A single sample gave rise to the 2 T cell receptor beta chains below, sequenced in a study of identical twins. TCRdb recomputed calls from the 5' RACE reads with MiXCR, one row per CDR3 protein. Among hundreds of thousands of distinct CDR3 sequences listed, roughly 12% were seen once. Another study also made use of these data, one on yellow fever vaccine responses in identical twins.

Sequenced sample: PBMCs. The receptors come from a woman aged 18-30 years in good health.

The DNA of the CDR3 is TGTGCCAGTAGACCATCCGGGACTAGCGGGAGCACAGATACGCAGTATTTT. Its protein product is CASRPSGTSGSTDTQYF. The chain couples TRBV19 to TRBJ2-3, with 12 bases matching TRBD2. With 6 bases clipped from V and 0 bases from J, the junction kept 7 bases outside the gene matches. From germline, CDR1 is LNHDA and CDR2 SQIVND (reference sequence). The CDR3 is made up of 17 amino acids.

This clonotype has more than one count but fewer than ten. This rearrangement joins TRBV7-8 to TRBJ2-1, with 7 bases that match TRBD1. The CDR3 extends over 16 amino acids. J was trimmed by 0 bases and V by 4 bases; bases with no gene match: 6. Germline V gene lookup returns CDR1 SGHVS and CDR2 FQNEAQ. This CDR3 is CASSSFGTASYNEQFF. CDR3 nucleotides: TGTGCCAGCAGCTCGTTCGGGACAGCCTCCTACAATGAGCAGTTCTTC.